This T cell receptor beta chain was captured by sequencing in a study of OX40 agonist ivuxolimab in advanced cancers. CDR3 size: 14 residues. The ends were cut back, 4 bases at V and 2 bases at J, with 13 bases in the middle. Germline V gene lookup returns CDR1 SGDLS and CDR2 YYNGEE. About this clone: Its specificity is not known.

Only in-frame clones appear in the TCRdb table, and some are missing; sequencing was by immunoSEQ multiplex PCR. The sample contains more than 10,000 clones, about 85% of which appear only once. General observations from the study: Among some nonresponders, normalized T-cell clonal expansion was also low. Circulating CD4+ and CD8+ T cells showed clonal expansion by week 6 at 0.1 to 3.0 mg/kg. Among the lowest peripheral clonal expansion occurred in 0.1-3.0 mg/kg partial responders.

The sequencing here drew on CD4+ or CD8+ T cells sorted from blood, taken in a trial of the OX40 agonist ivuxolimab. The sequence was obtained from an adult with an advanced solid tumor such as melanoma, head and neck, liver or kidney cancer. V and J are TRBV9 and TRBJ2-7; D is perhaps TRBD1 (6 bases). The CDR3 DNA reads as TGTGCCAGCAGCCCCGGACAGAAAACCTACGAGCAGTACTTC. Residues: CASSPGQKTYEQYF. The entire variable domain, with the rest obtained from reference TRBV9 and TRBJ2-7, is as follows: DSGVTQTPKHLITATGQRVTLRCSPRSGDLSVYWYQQSLDQGLQFLIQYYNGEERAKGNILERFSAQQFPDLHSELNLSSLELGDSALYFCASSPGQKTYEQYFGPGTRLTVT.